Below, one TCR beta chain is given with its context. This CDR3 is 12 amino acids long. Germline CDR1 MDHEN, CDR2 SYDVKM. Method: immunoSEQ multiplex PCR; TCRdb's copy keeps in-frame clones and lacks some. This sample has about 67,000 clones, with 94% found just once. This record belongs to a study of cytomegalovirus exposure and HLA in healthy donors. The clonotype comes from a woman between 18 and 30 years old in good health and CMV-seronegative. Sequencing was carried out using PBMCs. This rearrangement joins TRBV28 to TRBJ1-4; weak D call: TRBD1 (5 bases). CDR3 protein: CAIGARLEKLFF. The CDR3 DNA sequence: TGTGCAATTGGGGCCCGACTTGAAAAACTGTTTTTT.